This is a list of T cell receptor beta chains from one sample in a study of T cell responses to AZD1222 COVID-19 vaccine. TCRdb's copy holds only in-frame clones and misses some; the assay was immunoSEQ multiplex PCR. The table records approximately 70,000 clones, about nine tenths of them present only once. Sequencing was performed on peripheral blood, taken on day 0 of AZD1222 vaccination. The receptors here all came from an adult in good health. The CDR3 runs from the conserved cysteine through the conserved F or W. D genes are given only for firm matches. Not every row has a clone size; where given, it reads once, few, many or a size class.

j_call v_call clone_size d_call cdr3_nt cdr3_aa
TRBJ2-5 TRBV5-5 NA NA TGTGCCAGCAGCTTGACAGGAGGGCAAGCGACCCAGTACTTC CASSLTGGQATQYF
TRBJ2-7 TRBV6-2/TRBV6-3 NA TRBD1 TGTGCCAGCAGCGGGACAGGGGGAAGGGAGCAGTACTTC CASSGTGGREQYF
TRBJ1-6 TRBV19 NA NA TGTGCCAGTAGTATTGGTGGGGATTCACCCCTCCACTTT CASSIGGDSPLHF
TRBJ1-1 TRBV7-2 NA NA TGTGCCAGCAGCTTGAAGGCAGGGGCTGGGAACACTGAAGCTTTCTTT CASSLKAGAGNTEAFF
TRBJ2-2 TRBV7-2 once NA TGTGCCAGCAGCTTAGCGGGGGCCCCCGTTACCGGGGAGCTGTTTTTT CASSLAGAPVTGELFF
TRBJ2-1 TRBV2 NA NA TGTGCCAGCAGTACCAGGGCTGAGCAGTTCTTC CASSTRAEQFF
TRBJ2-5 TRBV5-1 once TRBD1 TGCGCCAGCTCCAAGGGGACAGAAGAGACCCAGTACTTC CASSKGTEETQYF
TRBJ1-2 TRBV2 few TRBD1 TGTGCCAGCAGTCCGGGACAGGGCTATGGCTACACCTTC CASSPGQGYGYTF
TRBJ2-1 TRBV2 NA NA TGTGCCAGCAGTGATCCCGCGGGTCACGTCTTC CASSDPAGHVF
TRBJ2-2 TRBV7-2 NA NA TGTGCCAGCAGCTTAGTTCCCGGGGTGGGGGAGCTGTTTTTT CASSLVPGVGELFF
TRBJ2-2 TRBV5-1 NA NA TGCGCCAGCAGCTTAGAGACGGTTACCGGGGAGCTGTTTTTT CASSLETVTGELFF
TRBJ1-5 TRBV4-3 NA NA TGCGCCAGCAGCCAAGAAGGCGGCAGTTATCAGCCCCAGCATTTT CASSQEGGSYQPQHF
TRBJ1-1 TRBV18 NA TRBD1 TGTGCCAGCTCACCAGGGACAGGGTGCGAAGCTTTCTTT CASSPGTGCEAFF
TRBJ2-7 TRBV10-3 once NA TGTGCCATCAGTGCCACGGAGTACGAGCAGTACTTC CAISATEYEQYF
TRBJ2-3 TRBV20-1 NA NA TGCAGTGCTAGTGATCTCGGGTGGCGAGGGTTTACAGATACGCAGTATTTT CSASDLGWRGFTDTQYF
TRBJ1-3 TRBV9 NA NA TGTGCCAGCAGCGAATCCCGGGACTCGAGCTCTGGAAACACCATATATTTT CASSESRDSSSGNTIYF
TRBJ2-7 TRBV6-4 NA NA TGTGCCAGCAGTGACGCTGACACCGGGACTGGGACCTACGAGCAGTACTTC CASSDADTGTGTYEQYF
TRBJ2-6 TRBV7-2 NA NA TGTGCCAGCAGTTACAGGGCTGGGGCCAACGTCCTGACTTTC CASSYRAGANVLTF
TRBJ2-1 TRBV19 few NA TGTGCCAGTAGTATAGGCAGATACAATGAGCAGTTCTTC CASSIGRYNEQFF
TRBJ1-4 TRBV3-1/TRBV3-2 NA NA TGTGCCAGCAGCCAATCGCCAGGGGCGGAAAAACTGTTTTTT CASSQSPGAEKLFF
TRBJ2-1 TRBV2 NA TRBD2 TGTGCCAGCAGTTGGGAGGGCCGGAAAAAGCAGTTCTTC CASSWEGRKKQFF
TRBJ2-6 TRBV28 NA NA TGTGCCAGCAGTTTACGGTCGGGGTCTGGGGCCAACGTCCTGACTTTC CASSLRSGSGANVLTF
TRBJ1-1 TRBV11-3 NA TRBD1 TGTGCCAGCAGCCAGGGGGTTAACACTGAAGCTTTCTTT CASSQGVNTEAFF
TRBJ2-7 TRBV11-2 NA NA TGTGCCAGCAGGATACTCGGAGAGTACGAGCAGTACTTC CASRILGEYEQYF
TRBJ2-1 TRBV7-9 NA TRBD2 TGTGCCAGCAGACTTGAGGGTAGCGGGCACAATGAGCAGTTCTTC CASRLEGSGHNEQFF
TRBJ2-7 TRBV18 NA TRBD1 TGTGCCAGCTCACGGGGACAGGCTGACGAGCAGTACTTC CASSRGQADEQYF
TRBJ2-1 TRBV4-2 NA NA TGTGCCAGCAGCCTAGGTGGTGGGGTATACAATGAGCAGTTCTTC CASSLGGGVYNEQFF
TRBJ2-5 TRBV19 NA TRBD2 TGTGCCAGTAGTCCCCCCCTACGGGGGGACCAGACCCAGTACTTC CASSPPLRGDQTQYF
TRBJ2-3 TRBV6-4 NA TRBD2 TGTGCCAGCAGTCCTAGCGGGGGCACCACAGATACGCAGTATTTT CASSPSGGTTDTQYF
TRBJ1-2 TRBV3-1/TRBV3-2 NA NA TGTGCCAGCAGCCCCTCTGGGGACGGCACCTATGGCTACACCTTC CASSPSGDGTYGYTF
TRBJ2-5 TRBV19 NA NA TGTGCCAGTAGTATCGGGAGAACAGGTGGAGAGACCCAGTACTTC CASSIGRTGGETQYF
TRBJ1-5 TRBV30 NA TRBD1 TGTGCCTGGAGTACAGGGGTGCGCAATCAGCCCCAGCATTTT CAWSTGVRNQPQHF
TRBJ1-1 TRBV6-5 few NA TGTGCCAGCAGGTCCGGGCCTCACACTGAAGCTTTCTTT CASRSGPHTEAFF
TRBJ1-1 TRBV28 NA TRBD1 TGTGCCAGCAGCATGGGAGGGGGCGGCACTGAAGCTTTCTTT CASSMGGGGTEAFF
TRBJ2-7 TRBV6-1 NA NA TGTGCCAGCAGTGAAGACGGGTCCTACGAGCAGTACTTC CASSEDGSYEQYF
TRBJ1-5 TRBV7-9 NA TRBD1 TGTGCCAGCAGCTCGCCAGGGACAGAAAAATTCGGTAGCAATCAGCCCCAGCATTTT CASSSPGTEKFGSNQPQHF
TRBJ1-6 TRBV18 NA TRBD1 TGTGCCAGCTCCGGACAGGGCAGCTCCTATAATTCACCCCTCCACTTT CASSGQGSSYNSPLHF
TRBJ1-6 TRBV28 NA NA TGTGCCCTGCGGGGGGGGGCAGGGGATTCACCCCTCCACTTT CALRGGAGDSPLHF
TRBJ1-5 TRBV19 NA NA TGTGCCAGTAGTAGGTGGCAGGACAATCAGCCCCAGCATTTT CASSRWQDNQPQHF
TRBJ1-1 TRBV6-1 once TRBD1 TGTGCCAGCAGTGAAGCTTCAGGGGGAAGCACTGAAGCTTTCTTT CASSEASGGSTEAFF
TRBJ1-2 TRBV7-8 few NA TGTGCCAGCAGCTTATGGGCGTCCGGGGGCTATGGCTACACCTTC CASSLWASGGYGYTF
TRBJ1-3 TRBV28 NA NA TGTGCCAGCAGTCCCAACAGACCTGGAAACACCATATATTTT CASSPNRPGNTIYF
TRBJ2-5 TRBV28 NA NA TGTGCCAGCAGTTCGGGGACTCCGAGGGGGGAGACCCAGTACTTC CASSSGTPRGETQYF
TRBJ1-6 TRBV19 NA NA TGTGCCAGTAGTGAATCGGTCTCCTATAATTCACCCCTCCACTTT CASSESVSYNSPLHF
TRBJ2-5 TRBV28 once NA TGTGCCAGCAGTTCCGTGGAGACCCAGTACTTC CASSSVETQYF
TRBJ2-3 TRBV10-2 few TRBD1 TGCGCCACGAAATCGACAGGGACAGATACGCAGTATTTT CATKSTGTDTQYF
TRBJ2-1 TRBV7-2 NA NA TGTGCCAGCGAGCCTTTAACAGGGACCTGGTCCTACAATGAGCAGTTCTTC CASEPLTGTWSYNEQFF
TRBJ2-5 TRBV5-1 once NA TGCGCCAGCAGCTTGGCCCCCCCGGAGACCCAGTACTTC CASSLAPPETQYF
TRBJ2-1 TRBV7-2 NA TRBD2 TGTGCCAGCAGCTTAGCACCGGGACTAGCGGGAGTACGCGAGCAGTTCTTC CASSLAPGLAGVREQFF
TRBJ2-5 TRBV18 NA NA TGTGCCAGCTCGTTCACGGGGGCAGGGCAGACCCAGTACTTC CASSFTGAGQTQYF
TRBJ1-6 TRBV9 once TRBD1 TGTGCCAGCAGCGTAAGGACAGGGGGGGAATCACCCCTCCACTTT CASSVRTGGESPLHF
TRBJ1-2 TRBV15 NA NA TGTGCCACCAGCAGAGATGAGGGAGCTAACTATGGCTACACCTTC CATSRDEGANYGYTF
TRBJ1-2 TRBV5-4 NA NA TGTGCCAGCAGCTTGGCGGGGGTCAACTATGGCTACACCTTC CASSLAGVNYGYTF
TRBJ2-7 TRBV28 NA NA TGTGCCAGCAGTTCGGAGAGTCCCGAGCAGTACTTC CASSSESPEQYF
TRBJ1-5 TRBV9 NA TRBD1 TGTGCCAGCAGCGTAGAGGGGGCCGATCAGCCCCAGCATTTT CASSVEGADQPQHF
TRBJ2-7 TRBV28 NA TRBD2 TGTGCCAGCCATGAGGGAGGGATTAACGAGCAGTACTTC CASHEGGINEQYF
TRBJ2-3 TRBV18 NA TRBD2 TGTGCCAGCTCTCGGACTAGCGGGCTGGATTTCACAGATACGCAGTATTTT CASSRTSGLDFTDTQYF
TRBJ2-1 TRBV4-3 NA TRBD2 TGCGCCAGCAGCCCTGGCCTAGCGGGGTTCTACAATGAGCAGTTCTTC CASSPGLAGFYNEQFF